This T cell receptor (beta chain) appears in the sequencing data of a study of cytomegalovirus exposure and HLA in healthy donors. Findings of the study overall: Cytomegalovirus status, reportedly, was diagnosed with high specificity and sensitivity by the classifier. Some TCR beta chains (roughly 160 of them) were listed as cytomegalovirus-associated.

About this clone itself: Its antigen is not known.

Repertoires were generated with immunoSEQ multiplex PCR, while TCRdb's copy carries only in-frame clones and drops some. Of 100,000 to 150,000 clones in the sample, approximately 95% were seen once. Separation from the approximately 660-subject first cohort characterized the roughly 130-subject validation cohort, to which the donors belonged. Sequencing was performed on PBMCs. This receptor was taken from a man younger than 35 in good health and CMV-seronegative.

As DNA, the CDR3 is TGTGCCAGCCGAAGTGGTAGCGGGAGGGGTATAAATGAGCAGTTCTTC. Protein sequence: CASRSGSGRGINEQFF. The V call is TRBV6-4, the J call TRBJ2-1; 11 bases are shared with TRBD2. J was trimmed by 7 bases and V by 8 bases; bases with no gene match: 13. The CDR3 has 16 amino acids. Per germline, CDR1 MRHNA and CDR2 SNTAGT.